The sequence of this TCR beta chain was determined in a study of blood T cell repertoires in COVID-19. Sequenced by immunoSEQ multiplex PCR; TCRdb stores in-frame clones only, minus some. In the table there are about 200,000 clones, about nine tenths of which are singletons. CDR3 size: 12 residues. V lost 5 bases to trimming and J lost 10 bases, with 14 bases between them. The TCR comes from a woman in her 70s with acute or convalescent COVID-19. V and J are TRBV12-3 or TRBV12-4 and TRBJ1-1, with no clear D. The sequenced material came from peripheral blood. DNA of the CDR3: TGTGCCAGCAGTCATTGGGAGGGAAGAGCTTTCTTT. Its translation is CASSHWEGRAFF.